The entry that follows covers one T cell receptor (beta chain) sequence. This sample's time point: pretreatment peripheral blood. This sample is part of a study of PD-L1 blockade in urothelial cancer. The germline gives CDR1 SQVTM, CDR2 ANQGSEA. There are 13 residues in the CDR3. The germline V and J ends were trimmed by 6 bases and 5 bases, with 16 bases remaining between them. TCRdb's copy holds only in-frame clones and misses some; the assay was immunoSEQ multiplex PCR. The repertoire holds fewer than 45,000 clones, with roughly 82% as singletons. The input for sequencing was PBMCs, taken around atezolizumab (anti-PD-L1) treatment. The origin of this receptor is a man aged 55 to 70 with urothelial cancer. The chain is built from TRBV29-1 and TRBJ1-1; no reliable D call. Here the CDR3 reads CSVDGREMTEAFF. The DNA of the CDR3 is TGCAGCGTGGACGGGAGGGAGATGACTGAAGCTTTCTTT.